The 28 T cell receptor beta chains presented below share a single source sample, sequenced in a study of blood T cell repertoires in COVID-19. Profiled with immunoSEQ multiplex PCR; TCRdb holds only in-frame clones, not every one. The top ten hold over 11% of the sample, which has about 160,000 clones, about 83% seen once. Sequencing was done on a sample of peripheral blood. Source of these receptors: an elderly woman with acute or convalescent COVID-19.

CDR3 nucleotide sequence: TGTGCCAGCAGCTCCGGGACTAGCGGGAGCTCAGATACGCAGTATTTT. Translation gives CASSSGTSGSSDTQYF. This sequence joins TRBV7-8 and TRBJ2-3; TRBD2 matches at 14 bases. The CDR3 runs 16 residues. CDR1 and CDR2 from the germline V gene are SGHVS and FQNEAQ. V was clipped by 4 bases and J by 4 bases; unmatched bases: 4. The whole variable domain, filled in from reference TRBV7-8 and TRBJ2-3, reads GAGVSQSPRYKVAKRGQDVALRCDPISGHVSLFWYQQALGQGPEFLTYFQNEAQLDKSGLPSDRFFAERPEGSVSTLKIQRTQQEDSAVYLCASSSGTSGSSDTQYFGPGTRLTVL.

This clone has only one observation. The V and J genes are TRBV12-3 or TRBV12-4 and TRBJ2-3, with D possibly TRBD2 on 6 matching bases. The CDR3 sequence is 12 residues long. V lost 5 bases, J lost 7 bases, and 10 bases lay in between. CDR3 region: CASSRLVNTQYF. The CDR3 DNA reads as TGTGCCAGCAGTAGACTAGTAAATACGCAGTATTTT.

The chain uses TRBV4-1 and TRBJ2-4; 9 bases line up with TRBD2. V shed 4 bases and J 1 base; nucleotides not matched to a gene: 20. The CDR3 spans 21 residues. Germline values: CDR1 MGHRA, CDR2 YSYEKL. CDR3 residues: CASSPSQGRAGGGGAKNIQYF. CDR3 coding DNA: TGCGCCAGCAGCCCGAGTCAGGGGCGAGCGGGAGGCGGAGGGGCCAAAAACATTCAGTACTTC.

The genes are TRBV11-3 and TRBJ2-3; weak D call: TRBD1 (5 bases). The V gene's germline CDR1 is SGHNT and CDR2 YENEEA. The ends were cut back, 5 bases at V and 9 bases at J, with 18 bases in the middle. The CDR3 length is 14 residues. This chain's CDR3 is CASSLGGSTVTQYF. In nucleotides, the CDR3 is TGTGCCAGCAGCCTCGGCGGATCGACAGTCACGCAGTATTTT.

V is TRBV6-5 and J is TRBJ2-2, with a tentative D call TRBD1 (5 bases). With 5 bases removed from V and 6 bases from J, the gap between germline ends came to 10 bases. This CDR3 has 13 amino acids. CDR1 and CDR2 from the germline V gene are MNHEY and SVGAGI. In DNA form, the CDR3 reads TGTGCCAGCAGTCCGCAGGGTTCCGGGGAGCTGTTTTTT. Residues: CASSPQGSGELFF.

In DNA form, the CDR3 reads TGCGCCAGCCGGGAACCCAGAGCCTACGAGCAGTACTTC. Translated, it gives CASREPRAYEQYF. The gene calls are TRBV5-1 and TRBJ2-7, with D possibly being TRBD2 (5 bases). This CDR3 spans 13 amino acids. V was cut by 7 bases and J by 2 bases, with 13 bases left in between. In germline, CDR1 is SGHRS, CDR2 YFSETQ.

The chain's CDR3 is CASGRVPYEQYF. The CDR3 coding sequence is TGTGCCAGTGGGCGAGTACCCTACGAGCAGTACTTC. The chain joins TRBV19 to TRBJ2-7; D is unclear. In germline, CDR1 is LNHDA, CDR2 SQIVND (reference sequence). The V gene lost 8 bases and the J gene lost 2 bases, with 10 bases spanning the gap. This CDR3 has 12 amino acids.

The chain couples TRBV30 to TRBJ2-7; TRBD1 aligns across 7 bases. From germline, CDR1 is GTSNPN and CDR2 SVGIG (reference sequence). CDR3 length: 14 amino acids. V lost 2 bases, J lost 2 bases, and 6 bases stayed unmatched. As DNA, the CDR3 is TGTGCCTGGAGTCAAGGACAGGAAGCCTACGAGCAGTACTTC. Translating it yields CAWSQGQEAYEQYF.

In its sample, this clone was seen once. This chain links TRBV9 with TRBJ2-1; TRBD2 agrees at 12 bases. Trimming at V came to 0 bases and at J to 6 bases, leaving 1 base not matched to a gene. Germline values: CDR1 SGDLS, CDR2 YYNGEE. The length of the CDR3 is 15 residues. The chain's CDR3 is CASSVGGLAGNEQFF. The CDR3, as DNA: TGTGCCAGCAGCGTAGGGGGACTAGCGGGCAATGAGCAGTTCTTC.

This clone has a handful of counts. This chain uses TRBV7-9 with TRBJ2-1; 7 nucleotides align to TRBD2. Germline V CDR1 and CDR2: SEHNR, FQNEAQ (reference sequence). V shed 10 bases and J 0 bases; nucleotides not matched to a gene: 6. This CDR3 has 14 amino acids. This chain's CDR3 is CATLGGSSYNEQFF. The DNA of the CDR3 is TGTGCCACCCTCGGGGGGAGCTCCTACAATGAGCAGTTCTTC.

The V and J genes are TRBV6-4 and TRBJ1-4, with TRBD1 matching over 8 bases. Germline loops: CDR1 MRHNA, CDR2 SNTAGT. V shed 9 bases and J 5 bases; nucleotides not matched to a gene: 8. CDR3 length equals 14 residues. CDR3 sequence reads: CARPKGQENEKLFF. The CDR3 coding sequence is TGTGCCAGACCCAAGGGACAGGAGAATGAAAAACTGTTTTTT.

The chain recombines TRBV25-1 with TRBJ1-1; D remains ambiguous. V lost 8 bases, J lost 5 bases, and 24 bases lay in between. Germline-derived CDR1 and CDR2 are MGHDK and SYGVNS. CDR3 length equals 16 residues. CDR3 DNA sequence: TGTGCCAGCCGCGAAGGTGGAAGGGTAGGAGGTACTGAAGCTTTCTTT. This sequence encodes CASREGGRVGGTEAFF. The full variable domain, its missing parts supplied by reference TRBV25-1 and TRBJ1-1, is EADIYQTPRYLVIGTGKKITLECSQTMGHDKMYWYQQDPGMELHLIHYSYGVNSTEKGDLSSESTVSRIRTEHFPLTLESARPSHTSQYLCASREGGRVGGTEAFFGQGTRLTVV.

The chain uses TRBV19 and TRBJ1-5, with D possibly matching TRBD1 (5 bases). The germline V gene encodes CDR1 LNHDA and CDR2 SQIVND (reference sequence). Trimming pared 5 bases from V and 5 bases from J, leaving 16 bases between. The CDR3 spans 15 residues. The CDR3 loop is CASSASRVGYQPQHF. The CDR3 DNA follows: TGTGCCAGTAGTGCTTCCAGGGTAGGGTATCAGCCCCAGCATTTT.

The chain links TRBV3-1 (or the pseudogene TRBV3-2) to TRBJ1-1, with 11 positions matching TRBD1. The ends lost 4 bases at V and 4 bases at J; junction bases unmatched: 2. CDR3 length equals 14 residues. The germline V gene has CDR1 LGHDT and CDR2 YNNKEL (reference sequence). CDR3 sequence (DNA): TGTGCCAGCAGCCTCGGGACAGGGGGCACTGAAGCTTTCTTT. Translating gives CASSLGTGGTEAFF.

This rearrangement joins TRBV5-1 to TRBJ2-3; 7 bases match TRBD2. V dropped 1 base and J dropped 5; count of bases not matched to a gene: 13. The CDR3 totals 17 residues. Germline-derived CDR1 and CDR2 are SGHRS and YFSETQ. Written as DNA, the CDR3 is TGCGCCAGCAGCTTGAACCCTTCGGGGGGTGAGGTAGATACGCAGTATTTT. The encoded protein is CASSLNPSGGEVDTQYF.

The V and J genes are TRBV2 and TRBJ1-5; TRBD1 might be the D (5 bases). There are 16 residues in the CDR3. Trimming shortened V by 3 bases and J by 1 base, and 13 bases separated the two germline ends. The germline gives CDR1 SNHLY, CDR2 FYNNEI. The CDR3 here is CASSDGGKGSNQPQHF. The DNA for the CDR3 is TGTGCCAGCAGTGACGGGGGAAAGGGGAGCAATCAGCCCCAGCATTTT.

The chain couples TRBV10-1 to TRBJ1-1; D is possibly TRBD1 (6 bases). CDR3 size: 14 residues. From germline, CDR1 is WNHNN and CDR2 SYGVQD (reference sequence). V gave up 5 bases and J gave up 1 base, with 11 bases separating them. In nucleotides, the CDR3 is TGCGCCAGCAGTACGGACAGACAGAACACTGAAGCTTTCTTT. Amino acids: CASSTDRQNTEAFF.

This sequence joins TRBV5-6 and TRBJ2-1; a weak D match, TRBD1 (6 bases). Between the trimmed V and J ends, which lost 4 bases and 8 bases, there was a span of 16 bases. In germline, CDR1 is SGHDT, CDR2 YYEEEE. This CDR3 region has 14 residues. The CDR3 sequence: CASSLYREWYEQFF. The CDR3 coding sequence is TGTGCCAGCAGCCTATACAGGGAATGGTATGAGCAGTTCTTC.

V is TRBV7-9 and J is TRBJ1-1; D gene uncertain. The CDR3 runs to 14 residues. Germline V gene data show CDR1 as SEHNR and CDR2 as FQNEAQ (reference sequence). The V and J ends lost 10 bases and 0 bases respectively, with 15 bases between them. The CDR3 DNA reads TGTGCCATCGGGGAGACTTGGATGAACACTGAAGCTTTCTTT. Translated, it gives CAIGETWMNTEAFF.

The chain recombines TRBV3-1 (or the pseudogene TRBV3-2) with TRBJ2-7; the match to TRBD2 covers 13 bases. V shed 4 bases, J shed 1 base, and the junction held 1 base outside the gene matches. The length of the CDR3 is 15 residues. CDR1 LGHDT and CDR2 YNNKEL come from the germline V gene (reference sequence). CDR3: CASSLLAGGSYEQYF. The CDR3 region has the DNA TGTGCCAGCAGCCTACTAGCGGGAGGGTCCTACGAGCAGTACTTC.

The chain recombines TRBV5-1 with TRBJ2-3, with 10 bases lining up with TRBD2. The CDR3 extends over 14 amino acids. Germline CDR1 and CDR2: SGHRS and YFSETQ. Trimming removed 6 bases from V and 5 bases from J; junction bases left unmatched: 6. CDR3 nucleotide sequence: TGCGCCAGCACCAGCGGGGGGGTTGGAGATACGCAGTATTTT. As protein: CASTSGGVGDTQYF.

This chain links TRBV4-2 with TRBJ1-2; D gene uncertain. The CDR3 covers 13 residues. V lost 1 base, J lost 6 bases, and 9 bases lay in between. Germline V gene lookup returns CDR1 LGHNA and CDR2 YNFKEQ. CDR3 bases: TGTGCCAGCAGCCAAGGAGCTAGAGATGGCTACACCTTC. It translates to CASSQGARDGYTF.

This clone was detected a few times. V and J are TRBV19 and TRBJ1-5, with 9 bases aligning to TRBD1. V lost 6 bases to trimming and J lost 8 bases; unmatched junction nucleotides: 5. CDR3 size: 13 residues. CDR1 is LNHDA and CDR2 is SQIVND in the germline V gene (reference sequence). In DNA, the CDR3 is TGTGCCAGTAGACGGACAGGGGTCGAGCCCCAGCATTTT. As protein: CASRRTGVEPQHF.

This sequence joins TRBV18 and TRBJ2-2; weak D call: TRBD1 (5 bases). Trimming removed 0 bases from V and 4 bases from J, with 6 bases in between. Per the germline V gene, CDR1 is KGHSH and CDR2 is LQKENI. The CDR3 runs to 14 residues. The CDR3 reads CASSPPRVTGELFF. CDR3 nucleotide sequence: TGTGCCAGCTCACCACCCAGGGTCACCGGGGAGCTGTTTTTT.

The rearrangement joins TRBV6-5 to TRBJ2-2; D might be TRBD2 (5 bases). Trimming cost V 10 bases and J 3 bases, with 15 bases left between them. Germline V CDR1 and CDR2: MNHEY, SVGAGI. The CDR3 length is 14 residues. The CDR3 DNA reads as TGTGCCACCCTAGGGAGTCCGGACACCGGGGAGCTGTTTTTT. Residues: CATLGSPDTGELFF.

The chain is built from TRBV18 and TRBJ1-4; D ambiguous. From germline, CDR1 is KGHSH and CDR2 LQKENI. V gave up 4 bases and J gave up 4 bases, with 7 bases separating them. CDR3 length equals 13 residues. The DNA for the CDR3 is TGTGCCAGCTCACTGGCAGATAATGAAAAACTGTTTTTT. Translated, it gives CASSLADNEKLFF.

The V gene is TRBV6-5, the J gene TRBJ1-1; 7 nucleotides align to TRBD1. The CDR3 has 14 amino acids. Losses at the gene ends were 6 bases for V and 5 bases for J; bases not matched to a gene: 9. CDR1 MNHEY and CDR2 SVGAGI come from the germline V gene. The CDR3 region has the DNA TGTGCCAGCAGACGGACAGGAAGGGGGACTGAAGCTTTCTTT. This encodes CASRRTGRGTEAFF.

The V and J genes are TRBV30 and TRBJ1-3; D is uncertain. The CDR3 is 14 residues long. Trimming removed 4 bases at V and 0 bases at J, with 10 bases between. The germline V gene has CDR1 GTSNPN and CDR2 SVGIG (reference sequence). The CDR3 DNA sequence: TGTGCCTGGAAACAGCAGAGCTCTGGAAACACCATATATTTT. Translation gives CAWKQQSSGNTIYF.